This TCR beta chain was captured by sequencing in a study of Ad26.COV2.S vaccination and SARS-CoV-2 variants. The CDR3 contains 16 residues. The V gene's germline CDR1 is SGHAT and CDR2 FQNNGV. V was trimmed by 0 bases and J by 7 bases, leaving 15 bases between them. Study conclusions and caveats: Those who received the vaccine showed greater spike-specific TCR breadth than those given placebo. After vaccination, substantial breadth of spike-specific CD8+ and CD4+ responses was reported.

Regarding this clone: What it recognizes is unknown.

Treatment: roughly 20 received Ad26.COV2.S at low or high dose, single or two shots; roughly five received placebo; per-sample allocation not given. Samples came from day 63 after the first vaccine or placebo injection. TCRdb's copy holds only in-frame clones and misses some; the assay was immunoSEQ multiplex PCR. This sample has some 460,000 clones; nearly 90% occur once, and the top ten carry over 1.5%. The source material was peripheral blood, sampled in a trial of Ad26.COV2.S vaccine versus placebo. The rearrangement joins TRBV11-2 to TRBJ2-2; D remains ambiguous. This receptor was taken from a person between 18 and 59 years old who received the Ad26.COV2.S COVID-19 vaccine or a placebo. The CDR3 DNA sequence: TGTGCCAGCAGCTTAGATGTGGCGCCGCATTACGGGGAGCTGTTTTTT. Amino acid sequence: CASSLDVAPHYGELFF.